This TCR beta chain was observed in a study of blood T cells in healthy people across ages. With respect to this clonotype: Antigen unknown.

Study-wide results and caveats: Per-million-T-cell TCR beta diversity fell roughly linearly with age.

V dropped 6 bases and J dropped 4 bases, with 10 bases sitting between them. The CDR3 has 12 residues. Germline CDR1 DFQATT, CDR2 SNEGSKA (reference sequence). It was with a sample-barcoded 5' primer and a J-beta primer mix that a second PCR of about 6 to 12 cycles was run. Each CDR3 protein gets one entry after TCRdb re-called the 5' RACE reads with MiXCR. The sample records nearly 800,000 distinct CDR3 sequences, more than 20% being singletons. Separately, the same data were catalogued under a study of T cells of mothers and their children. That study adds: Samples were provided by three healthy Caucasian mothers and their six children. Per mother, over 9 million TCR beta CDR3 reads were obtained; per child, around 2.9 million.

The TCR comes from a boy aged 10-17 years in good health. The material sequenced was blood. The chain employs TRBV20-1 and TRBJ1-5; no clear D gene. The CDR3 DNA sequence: TGCAGTGCGGAGGGCCCAAATCAGCCCCAGCATTTT. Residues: CSAEGPNQPQHF.